A single sample is the source of the 23 T cell receptor beta chains below, sequenced in a study of cytomegalovirus exposure and HLA in healthy donors (dated by TCRdb to 2017 to 2019). The library was obtained by the immunoSEQ multiplex PCR assay. For the multiplex PCR, a mixture combining 60 forward primers for TCR Vbeta segments and 13 reverse primers for TCR Jbeta segments was used. TCRdb re-hosts the immuneACCESS table, in-frame sequences only. Its copies lack some clones; in the studies checked, an unresolved V gene accounts for under half of them, and the cause for the rest is not known. For this sample the table gives roughly 150,000 clones, of which around 79% were detected only once. About 5% of the sample is taken by the ten largest. The specimen was PBMCs. The receptor source for this set is a man between 25 and 39 years old in good health and CMV-seropositive.

This clone was seen just once. The rearrangement uses TRBV9 and TRBJ2-7; perhaps TRBD2 as D (6 bases). With 3 bases removed from V and 6 bases from J, the gap between germline ends came to 19 bases. CDR1 and CDR2 (germline): SGDLS, YYNGEE. This CDR3 is built from 15 residues. The CDR3: CASSAGRSPSVEQYF. Written as DNA, the CDR3 is TGTGCCAGCAGCGCCGGGAGATCTCCCTCAGTCGAGCAGTACTTC. Based on the CDR3 plus reference TRBV9 and TRBJ2-7, the full variable domain is DSGVTQTPKHLITATGQRVTLRCSPRSGDLSVYWYQQSLDQGLQFLIQYYNGEERAKGNILERFSAQQFPDLHSELNLSSLELGDSALYFCASSAGRSPSVEQYFGPGTRLTVT.

The chain joins TRBV12-5 to TRBJ2-3, with TRBD2 as a possible D gene (6 bases). From germline, CDR1 is LGHNT and CDR2 FRNRAP. This CDR3 is built from 16 residues. V dropped 2 bases and J dropped 0 bases, with 12 bases sitting between them. The CDR3 sequence is CASGLPTSISTDTQYF. Here the CDR3 DNA reads TGTGCTAGTGGTTTGCCTACTAGCATTAGCACAGATACGCAGTATTTT. Full variable domain (outside the CDR3, taken from reference TRBV12-5 and TRBJ2-3): DARVTQTPRHKVTEMGQEVTMRCQPILGHNTVFWYRQTMMQGLELLAYFRNRAPLDDSGMPKDRFSAEMPDATLATLKIQPSEPRDSAVYFCASGLPTSISTDTQYFGPGTRLTVL.

The chain links TRBV4-1 to TRBJ2-7; TRBD1 matches at 9 bases. CDR3 length: 16 residues. Looked up from germline, CDR1 is MGHRA and CDR2 is YSYEKL. V lost 5 bases to trimming and J lost 3 bases; unmatched junction nucleotides: 11. The CDR3 DNA reads TGCGCCAGCAGCGGAAGGCCGGGACAGGGAATCTACGAGCAGTACTTC. As protein: CASSGRPGQGIYEQYF.

This chain uses TRBV5-4 with TRBJ2-2; 7 nucleotides match TRBD1. CDR1 is SGHNT and CDR2 is YYREEE in the germline V gene (reference sequence). CDR3 length: 16 residues. Trimming took 4 bases from V and 4 from J; bases not matched to a gene: 10. CDR3 region: CASSTTGDGGTGELFF. CDR3 bases: TGTGCCAGCAGCACAACAGGGGATGGTGGCACCGGGGAGCTGTTTTTT.

DNA of the CDR3: TGTGCCAGCAGTCCCCGGGGCCCGGGGACAGGGGGGTTAACCTCGTACAATGAGCAGTTCTTC. Translation gives CASSPRGPGTGGLTSYNEQFF. The V call is TRBV27, the J call TRBJ2-1; 11 positions match TRBD1. Per the germline V gene, CDR1 is MNHEY and CDR2 is SMNVEV (reference sequence). This CDR3 has 21 residues. Losses at the gene ends were 5 bases for V and 4 bases for J; bases not matched to a gene: 22.

The CDR3: CASSHPGWNTEAFF. The CDR3 region has the DNA TGCGCCAGCAGCCACCCCGGTTGGAACACTGAAGCTTTCTTT. The rearrangement uses TRBV4-1 and TRBJ1-1, with unresolved D. CDR1 MGHRA and CDR2 YSYEKL come from the germline V gene. CDR3 length: 14 residues. V shed 3 bases and J shed 1 base, with 9 bases lying between them.

This clone was counted only a few times. V and J are TRBV7-2 and TRBJ1-6; no firm D call. Germline CDR1 reads SGHTA; CDR2 reads FQGNSA. The CDR3 extends over 15 amino acids. V dropped 5 bases and J dropped 0 bases, with 8 bases sitting between them. The CDR3 nucleotides read TGTGCCAGCAGCCTGGAGTTCTCCTATAATTCACCCCTCCACTTT. Translated, it gives CASSLEFSYNSPLHF.

This clone was detected only once. The chain is built from TRBV28 and TRBJ1-1, with 10 nucleotides matching TRBD1. This CDR3 is 18 amino acids long. V gave up 4 bases and J gave up 3 bases; unmatched junction bases: 14. Germline CDR1 MDHEN, CDR2 SYDVKM. CDR3 region: CASSSKGQGLPMDTEAFF. Written as DNA, the CDR3 is TGTGCCAGCAGTTCCAAGGGACAGGGGCTACCCATGGACACTGAAGCTTTCTTT.

The chain uses TRBV15 and TRBJ1-1; 11 nucleotides line up with TRBD1. Losses at the gene ends were 3 bases for V and 4 bases for J; bases not matched to a gene: 4. This CDR3 is built from 15 residues. CDR1 LNHNV and CDR2 YYDKDF come from the germline V gene (reference sequence). This CDR3 reads CATSRSGTGGTEAFF. The DNA of the CDR3 is TGTGCCACCAGCAGGTCCGGGACAGGGGGCACTGAAGCTTTCTTT.

This chain uses TRBV19 with TRBJ1-1; D unclear. The CDR3 covers 17 residues. Germline V gene sequence: CDR1 LNHDA, CDR2 SQIVND (reference sequence). Trimming removed 7 bases from V and 1 base from J, with 22 bases in between. CDR3 in amino acids: CASKMRVLSASNTEAFF. CDR3 DNA: TGTGCCAGTAAAATGAGGGTACTCTCCGCGTCGAACACTGAAGCTTTCTTT.

J is TRBJ1-4 and V is TRBV9, with D possibly TRBD1 on 5 matching bases. This CDR3 spans 11 amino acids. Trimming shortened V by 3 bases and J by 10 bases, and 7 bases separated the two germline ends. CDR1 SGDLS and CDR2 YYNGEE come from the germline V gene. CDR3 sequence reads: CASSAGGKLFF. In DNA form, the CDR3 reads TGTGCCAGCAGCGCCGGGGGAAAACTGTTTTTT.

Concerning this clone: A read error may account for a junction end that differs from germline. The chain links TRBV5-1 to TRBJ1-2, with 7 bases matching TRBD1. Per the germline V gene, CDR1 is SGHRS and CDR2 is YFSETQ. The CDR3 runs to 13 residues. The CDR3 reads CASSFDRAGGYTF. The CDR3 nucleotides read TGTGCCAGCAGCTTCGACAGGGCGGGTGGCTACACCTTC.

Here the CDR3 reads CASSLGAGGFAGNTIYF. The CDR3 region has the DNA TGTGCCAGCAGCTTAGGCGCAGGGGGCTTTGCTGGAAACACCATATATTTT. J is TRBJ1-3 and V is TRBV5-4; TRBD1 matches 8 bases. The CDR3 length is 17 residues. CDR1 is SGHNT and CDR2 is YYREEE in the germline V gene (reference sequence). Germline trimming cut 2 bases from V and 2 bases from J; bases unmatched to any gene: 9.

CDR3 coding DNA: TGTGCCAGCAGTTCAACAGGACCCATCACCTACGAGCAGTACTTC. It translates to CASSSTGPITYEQYF. The chain employs TRBV28 and TRBJ2-7, with TRBD1 as a possible D gene (5 bases). CDR3 length equals 15 residues. V was shortened by 4 bases and J by 2 bases, with 15 bases between the two germline ends. Germline CDR1 is MDHEN and CDR2 is SYDVKM.

V is TRBV9 and J is TRBJ2-7; 8 bases line up with TRBD1. Trimming at V came to 4 bases and at J to 4 bases, leaving 10 bases not matched to a gene. CDR1 and CDR2 (germline): SGDLS, YYNGEE. The length of the CDR3 is 15 residues. The CDR3 region is CASSQAPGGEYEQYF. DNA for the CDR3: TGTGCCAGCAGCCAAGCCCCAGGGGGCGAATACGAGCAGTACTTC.

This chain joins TRBV28 and TRBJ2-1; TRBD2 aligns across 8 bases. This CDR3 has 15 amino acids. Germline V lookup: CDR1 MDHEN, CDR2 SYDVKM. V trimming: 4 bases; J trimming: 3 bases; junction bases outside the gene matches: 5. CDR3 sequence reads: CASSSFGGDYNEQFF. The CDR3 bases are TGTGCCAGCAGTTCCTTCGGGGGGGACTACAATGAGCAGTTCTTC.

The V gene is TRBV27, the J gene TRBJ2-2; TRBD2 agrees at 16 bases. Per the germline V gene, CDR1 is MNHEY and CDR2 is SMNVEV (reference sequence). The CDR3 totals 15 residues. The V and J ends lost 8 bases and 6 bases, in that order; junction bases with no gene match: 3. As DNA, the CDR3 is TGTGCCAGCTCGGGACTAGCGGGGGGGCCCGGGGAGCTGTTTTTT. Amino acid sequence: CASSGLAGGPGELFF.

V gene TRBV13 combines with J gene TRBJ2-4; 10 nucleotides line up with TRBD2. V shed 8 bases, J shed 7 bases, and the junction held 5 bases outside the gene matches. The V gene's germline CDR1 is PRHDT and CDR2 FYEKMQ (reference sequence). This CDR3 is 13 amino acids long. The CDR3 DNA is TGTGCCAGCTCCCTAGCGGGGGAGAACATTCAGTACTTC. It specifies CASSLAGENIQYF.

V gene TRBV2 combines with J gene TRBJ2-1, with 13 bases fitting TRBD2. From germline, CDR1 is SNHLY and CDR2 FYNNEI. The CDR3 spans 16 residues. Germline trimming cut 6 bases from V and 6 bases from J; bases unmatched to any gene: 8. CDR3 protein: CASRGTRLAGGNEQFF. For the CDR3, the DNA is TGTGCCAGCAGAGGTACTCGACTAGCGGGGGGCAATGAGCAGTTCTTC.

The genes are TRBV6-5 and TRBJ2-5; 10 bases map to TRBD2. With the DNA end fitting TRBJ2-7 better, the J assignment may be wrong. CDR1 and CDR2 (germline): MNHEY, SVGAGI. This CDR3 is built from 15 residues. CDR3 sequence reads: CASSPPLAGVDEQYF. The CDR3 DNA sequence: TGTGCCAGCAGCCCTCCCCTAGCGGGGGTTGACGAGCAGTACTTC.

The rearrangement uses TRBV7-2 and TRBJ1-1; D not resolved. Germline V gene lookup returns CDR1 SGHTA and CDR2 FQGNSA. V lost 1 base, J lost 11 bases, and 11 bases lay in between. CDR3 size: 12 residues. The CDR3 is CASSLDSASAFF. The CDR3 DNA reads as TGTGCCAGCAGCTTAGATAGCGCTTCGGCTTTCTTT.

CDR3 residues: CAWSVRQKETQYF. The DNA of the CDR3 is TGTGCCTGGAGTGTACGACAGAAAGAGACCCAGTACTTC. The chain has TRBV30 and TRBJ2-5, with D possibly TRBD1 on 5 matching bases. V was trimmed by 0 bases and J by 3 bases, leaving 8 bases between them. The CDR3 runs to 13 residues. Germline CDR1 GTSNPN, CDR2 SVGIG (reference sequence). The full variable domain, with the rest looked up from reference TRBV30 and TRBJ2-5, is SQTIHQWPATLVQPVGSPLSLECTVEGTSNPNLYWYRQAAGRGLQLLFYSVGIGQISSEVPQNLSASRPQDRQFILSSKKLLLSDSGFYLCAWSVRQKETQYFGPGTRLLVL.

The sample holds one count of this clone. The chain uses TRBV7-2 and TRBJ1-1; perhaps TRBD1 as D (5 bases). V shed 1 base and J shed 0 bases, with 9 bases lying between them. The CDR3 is 15 residues long. Germline CDR1 is SGHTA and CDR2 is FQGNSA. CDR3 bases: TGTGCCAGCAGCTTAGGACAGACAATGAACACTGAAGCTTTCTTT. Protein sequence: CASSLGQTMNTEAFF.